A selection of T cell receptor beta chains follows, all from one sample in a study of tumor-infiltrating lymphocytes in primary liver carcinoma. TCRdb fed the multiplex PCR reads into MiXCR, producing one record per CDR3 protein. The top ten hold under 45% of the sample, which has about 66,000 distinct CDR3 sequences, roughly two thirds seen once. The sample comprised liver tumor tissue from sampling region 4. All receptors come from a man aged 40-50 years with primary liver carcinoma and hepatitis B virus infection. CDR3s include the opening cysteine and the closing phenylalanine or tryptophan. The D gene is left open where the match is weak. A row's size may be missing; if present it is once, few, many or a size class.

v_call	clone_size	d_call	cdr3_length	j_call	cdr3_nt	cdr3_aa
TRBV6-1	.	.	12	TRBJ2-3	TGTGTCAGCAGTGAAGTGGGGGAAACATTGTATTTT	CVSSEVGETLYF
TRBV5-6	many	TRBD1	14	TRBJ2-3	TGTGCCAGCAGCTTGCAGGGGGCAACAGATACGCAGTATTTT	CASSLQGATDTQYF
TRBV2	.	TRBD2	12	TRBJ2-5	TGTGCCGGCGCGGCGGGAGTGGTGACCCAGTACTTC	CAGAAGVVTQYF
TRBV5-5	.	.	15	TRBJ2-1	TGTGCCAGCATCCCTGGACACGGTTCCTACAATGAGCAGTCCTTC	CASIPGHGSYNEQSF
TRBV10-3	.	TRBD2	18	TRBJ2-7	TGTGCCATCACCAAACGATCGGGACTAGCGGGAGGGTTCTACGAGGAGTACTTC	CAITKRSGLAGGFYEEYF
TRBV12-3/TRBV12-4	.	TRBD1	15	TRBJ2-7	TGCGCCAGCAATATAGGACAGGGGGCCAACTACGAGCAGTACTTC	CASNIGQGANYEQYF
TRBV29-1	few	.	14	TRBJ2-1	TGCAGCGTTGAAACGGACTCTAGTTTGGATGAGCGGTTCTTC	CSVETDSSLDERFF
TRBV11-2	.	.	16	TRBJ2-1	TGTGCCAGCATCTTAGAGCTCTTAGCGAGAATGAATGAGCAGTTCTTC	CASILELLARMNEQFF
TRBV12-3/TRBV12-4	.	.	15	TRBJ2-3	TGTGCTAGCAGTCTCTCCCGGTCTAGTAGGTATACGCAGTATTTT	CASSLSRSSRYTQYF
TRBV12-3/TRBV12-4	.	.	14	TRBJ1-1	TGTGCCAGCAGCGCCGGTACCTTGAACACTGTAGTTTTCTTT	CASSAGTLNTVVFF
TRBV4-1	.	TRBD2	21	TRBJ2-6	TGCGCCAGCAGCCAAGTCAGACTAGCGGGCCTGAAGGCGGTCGGGGCCAACGCCCTGACTTTC	CASSQVRLAGLKAVGANALTF
TRBV5-4	.	TRBD1	13	TRBJ2-2	TGTGCCAGCAGGGGGATGGGGACAGGGGAGCTGTTATTT	CASRGMGTGELLF
TRBV29-1	many	TRBD2	14	TRBJ2-1	TGCAGCGTTGTGTGGCTAGCGGGCTACAATGAGCAGTTCTTC	CSVVWLAGYNEQFF
TRBV11-2	.	TRBD1	14	TRBJ2-7	TGTGCCAGTAGCTACCCTACAGGGGGCGTGGAGCAGTATTTC	CASSYPTGGVEQYF
TRBV2	few	.	11	TRBJ1-1	TGTGCCAGCACCAACCGGGCAGAAGCTTTCTTT	CASTNRAEAFF
TRBV5-1	.	TRBD1	15	TRBJ2-7	TGCGCCAGTAGCTTCATCGACAGGGACCGGTACGAGCAGCACTTC	CASSFIDRDRYEQHF
TRBV5-6	.	.	13	TRBJ2-7	TGTGCCAGCAGCTTGAAATCGACCTACGAGCAGTACTTC	CASSLKSTYEQYF
TRBV29-1	many	TRBD2	15	TRBJ2-5	TGCAGCGTTCGGACTAGCGGGAGTTGGGCAGAGACCCAGTACTTC	CSVRTSGSWAETQYF
TRBV29-1	.	TRBD2	13	TRBJ2-5	TGCAGCGCTGCCGGACTAGCTCAAGGGACCCAGTACTTC	CSAAGLAQGTQYF
TRBV11-2	.	TRBD1	15	TRBJ2-7	TGTACCAGCAGCCAGGGGACAGGGAGAAGCTACGAGCAGTATTTC	CTSSQGTGRSYEQYF
TRBV4-3	medium-sized	.	15	TRBJ1-5	TGCGCCAGCAGCCAAGATCGGTTTGGTCCTCAGCCCCAGCATTTT	CASSQDRFGPQPQHF
TRBV11-2	.	.	17	TRBJ2-2	TGTGCCAGCAGTTTAGCATTAGGAGGGCCGAACACAGGGGAACTGTTTTTT	CASSLALGGPNTGELFF
TRBV5-4	.	.	16	TRBJ2-7	TGTGCCAGCAGCTTGTTTACGGGTCCTGACTCCTACGAGCTGTACTTC	CASSLFTGPDSYELYF
TRBV11-2	.	.	15	TRBJ2-1	TGTGCCAGCAGCTCCTCTAGCGTTTCGGGAAATGAGCGGTTCTTC	CASSSSSVSGNERFF
TRBV4-3	.	TRBD1	16	TRBJ1-6	TGCGACAGCAGCTCCTGGGACAGGGGTAGGAATTCACCCTTCCACTTT	CDSSSWDRGRNSPFHF
TRBV13	few	TRBD1	14	TRBJ2-1	TGTGCCAGCAGCTCCAGACAGGGGGCTGGAGAGCAGTTCTTC	CASSSRQGAGEQFF
TRBV12-3/TRBV12-4	.	TRBD2	15	TRBJ2-3	TGTGCCAGCAGTGCCAGGGCTAGCGGGTTGGGTACGCAGTATTTT	CASSARASGLGTQYF
TRBV5-4	.	TRBD1	14	TRBJ2-7	TGTGCCAGCAGCCATGGACAGGGAGCCTACGAGCAGTACTTC	CASSHGQGAYEQYF
TRBV4-1	many	.	17	TRBJ2-1	TGCGCCAGCAGCCAACCATGGGGCGAGCCGGCATACAATGAGCAGTTCTTC	CASSQPWGEPAYNEQFF
TRBV28	.	.	15	TRBJ2-5	TGTGCCAACAGTTGGGGGTGGGGGGCCCATGAGACCCAGTACTTC	CANSWGWGAHETQYF
TRBV11-2	.	.	16	TRBJ1-1	TGTGCCAGCGGCCCATCCTGGGGGTTAGTGAACACTGAAGCTTTCTTT	CASGPSWGLVNTEAFF
TRBV29-1	.	.	15	TRBJ2-5	TGCATCGTTGAAGGCAGGGGCGTACTGGTGGAGACCCAGTACTTC	CIVEGRGVLVETQYF